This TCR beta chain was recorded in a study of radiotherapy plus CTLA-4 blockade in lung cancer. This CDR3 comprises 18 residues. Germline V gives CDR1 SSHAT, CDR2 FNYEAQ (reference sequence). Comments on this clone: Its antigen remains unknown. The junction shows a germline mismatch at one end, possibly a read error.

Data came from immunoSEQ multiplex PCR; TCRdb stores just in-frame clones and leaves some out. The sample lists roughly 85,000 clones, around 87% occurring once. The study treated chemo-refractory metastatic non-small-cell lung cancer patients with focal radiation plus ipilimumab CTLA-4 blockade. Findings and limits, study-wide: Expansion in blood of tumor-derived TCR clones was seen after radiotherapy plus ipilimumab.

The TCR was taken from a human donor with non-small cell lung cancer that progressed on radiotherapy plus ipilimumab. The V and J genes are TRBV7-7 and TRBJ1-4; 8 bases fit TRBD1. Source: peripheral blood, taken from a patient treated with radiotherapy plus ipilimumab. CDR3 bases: TGTGCTAGCAGCTTAGGGGGACAGGAGACGGCAACTAATGAAAAACTGTTTTTT. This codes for CASSLGGQETATNEKLFF.